This is a list of T cell receptor beta chains from one sample in a study of T cells in Graves' hyperthyroidism and ophthalmopathy. TCRdb re-called the multiplex PCR reads through MiXCR, storing one row per CDR3 protein. This table has under 800,000 distinct CDR3 sequences, around 15% appearing once. Sequencing input: blood. These receptors were taken from a woman aged 18-29 years with Graves' hyperthyroidism. CDR3s include the opening cysteine and the closing phenylalanine or tryptophan. D genes are given only for firm matches. A row's size may be missing; if present it is once, few, many or a size class.

V	size	J	D	CDR3	DNA
TRBV19	few	TRBJ1-1	-	CASTVRPNTEAFF	TGTGCCAGTACGGTCCGGCCTAACACTGAAGCTTTCTTT
TRBV20-1	many	TRBJ2-3	-	CSAYDYRSTDTQYF	TGCAGTGCTTACGACTACCGTAGCACAGATACGCAGTATTTT
TRBV6-5	-	TRBJ2-7	-	CASSYSHRNSYEQYF	TGTGCCAGCAGTTACTCGCACAGAAACTCCTACGAGCAGTACTTC
TRBV2	many	TRBJ2-7	-	CASRENLGGEAEQYF	TGTGCCAGCAGGGAAAACCTAGGTGGGGAAGCGGAGCAGTACTTC
TRBV28	-	TRBJ2-6	-	CASTGSGANVLTF	TGTGCCAGCACTGGTTCTGGGGCCAACGTCCTGACTTTC
TRBV18	few	TRBJ2-7	-	CASSPPGGPDGYEQYF	TGTGCCAGCTCACCACCGGGGGGCCCAGACGGCTACGAGCAGTACTTC
TRBV30	many	TRBJ2-2	-	CAWSVVGELFF	TGTGCCTGGAGTGTAGTCGGGGAGCTGTTTTTT
TRBV13	few	TRBJ1-2	-	CASGSQGYGYTF	TGTGCCAGCGGCTCACAGGGCTATGGCTACACCTTC
TRBV5-6	many	TRBJ2-1	TRBD2	CASSLYLSGRTLDEQFF	TGTGCCAGCAGCTTATACTTGAGCGGGAGGACCCTCGATGAGCAGTTCTTC
TRBV11-2	many	TRBJ2-2	-	CASSPGTGNTGELFF	TGTGCCAGCAGCCCCGGGACGGGGAACACCGGGGAGCTGTTTTTT
TRBV2	many	TRBJ2-1	-	CASSDWGLIGLSSYNEQFF	TGTGCCAGCAGTGATTGGGGACTTATAGGTCTGAGCTCCTACAATGAGCAGTTCTTC
TRBV7-3	many	TRBJ2-7	TRBD1	CASSVGQGAYEQYF	TGTGCCAGCAGCGTCGGGCAGGGGGCCTACGAGCAGTACTTC
TRBV20-1	many	TRBJ1-6	-	CSARTDPNSPLHF	TGCAGTGCCCGTACGGACCCTAATTCACCCCTCCACTTT
TRBV10-3	few	TRBJ2-3	TRBD2	CAISRLAGWEDTQYF	TGTGCCATCAGCCGACTAGCGGGATGGGAAGATACGCAGTATTTT
TRBV9	-	TRBJ2-1	TRBD2	CASSKLAPSSYNEQFF	TGTGCCAGCAGCAAACTAGCGCCGAGCTCCTACAATGAGCAGTTCTTC
TRBV7-2	many	TRBJ2-5	TRBD2	CASSSGTSGRRETQYF	TGTGCCAGCAGCTCCGGGACTAGCGGGAGGAGAGAGACCCAGTACTTC
TRBV2	few	TRBJ2-2	TRBD2	CASSPFGLAGGQDAGELFF	TGTGCCAGCAGTCCCTTCGGACTAGCGGGAGGGCAAGACGCCGGGGAGCTGTTTTTT
TRBV30	many	TRBJ2-1	-	CAWSYRSGDEQFF	TGTGCCTGGAGTTATCGTTCGGGGGATGAGCAGTTCTTC